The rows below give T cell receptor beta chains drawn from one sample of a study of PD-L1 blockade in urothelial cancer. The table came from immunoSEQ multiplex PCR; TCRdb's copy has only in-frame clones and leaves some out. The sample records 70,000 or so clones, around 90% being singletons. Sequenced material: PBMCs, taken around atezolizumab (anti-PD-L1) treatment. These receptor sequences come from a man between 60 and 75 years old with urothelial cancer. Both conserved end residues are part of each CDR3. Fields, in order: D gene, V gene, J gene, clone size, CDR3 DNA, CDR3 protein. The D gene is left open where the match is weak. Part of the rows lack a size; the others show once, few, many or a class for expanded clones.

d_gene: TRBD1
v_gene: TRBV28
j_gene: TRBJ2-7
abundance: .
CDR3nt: TGTGCCAGCACCCAACCGGGACAGCTTACCTACGAGCAGTACTTC
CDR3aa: CASTQPGQLTYEQYF

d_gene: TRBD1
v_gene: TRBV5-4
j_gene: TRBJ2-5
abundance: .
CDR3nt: TGTGCCAGCAGCCGGACAGGGGGAGAGACCCAGTACTTC
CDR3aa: CASSRTGGETQYF

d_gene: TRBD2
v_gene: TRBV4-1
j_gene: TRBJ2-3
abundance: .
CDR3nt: TGCGCCAGCAGCCAAGAAGGGCGGGGGGCCATCAATACGCAGTATTTT
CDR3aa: CASSQEGRGAINTQYF

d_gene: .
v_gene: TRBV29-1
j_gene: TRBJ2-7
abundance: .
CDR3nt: TGCAGCGCTATCCGGGACGAGCAGTACTTC
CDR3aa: CSAIRDEQYF

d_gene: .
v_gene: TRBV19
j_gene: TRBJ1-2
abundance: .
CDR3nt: TGTGCCAGTAGCGTCTTAGGGACTTGGCATGGCTACACCTTC
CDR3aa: CASSVLGTWHGYTF

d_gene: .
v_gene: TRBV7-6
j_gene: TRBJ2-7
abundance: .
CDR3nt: TGTGCCAGCAGCTTAGCGTACCAGGCTACCTACGAGCAGTACTTC
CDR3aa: CASSLAYQATYEQYF

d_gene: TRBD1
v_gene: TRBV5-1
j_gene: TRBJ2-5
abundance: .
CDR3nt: TGCGCCAGCAGTTCCGGGACAGGGGGTTTTGAGACCCAGTACTTC
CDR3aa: CASSSGTGGFETQYF

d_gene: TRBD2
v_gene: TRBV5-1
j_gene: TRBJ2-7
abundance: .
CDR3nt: TGCGCCAGCAGCTTGGAGGGCGGACTAGCTTCCTACGAGCAGTACTTC
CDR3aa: CASSLEGGLASYEQYF

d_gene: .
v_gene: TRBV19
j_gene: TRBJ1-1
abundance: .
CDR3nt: TGTGCCAGTACGACAGACCGGAACACTGAAGCTTTCTTT
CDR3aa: CASTTDRNTEAFF

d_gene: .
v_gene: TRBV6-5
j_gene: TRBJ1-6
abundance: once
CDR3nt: TGTGCCAGCAGGGGGGGACCCTATAATTCACCCCTCCACTTT
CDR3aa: CASRGGPYNSPLHF

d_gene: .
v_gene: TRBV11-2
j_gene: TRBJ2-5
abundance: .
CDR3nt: TGTGCCAGCAGCCACTCGGCGGGGATCGAAGAGACCCAGTACTTC
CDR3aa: CASSHSAGIEETQYF